What follows are 12 T cell receptor beta chains derived from one specimen sequenced in a study of T cells in Graves' hyperthyroidism and ophthalmopathy (dated by TCRdb to the late 2010s). Libraries were prepared through multiplex PCR. TCRdb names Illumina HiSeq 2000 as the instrument used. Amplification of TCR beta CDR3 regions was carried out from RNA transcripts. For the first round of RT-PCR on the TCR CDR3, the HTBI primer set was used together with the Qiagen OneStep RT-PCR kit. Clones were called with MiXCR by TCRdb after fastp trimmed the public reads at Q25, and only in-frame beta chains were retained. Rows merge per CDR3 protein into single entries with the most common DNA and genes. Present in this sample are about 400,000 distinct CDR3 sequences, approximately 15% of which were seen just once. The biggest ten clones account for less than 35% of the sample. What was sequenced was blood. The receptors derive from a woman aged 25 to 39 with Graves' hyperthyroidism.

V gene TRBV28 combines with J gene TRBJ2-7, with TRBD1 as a possible D gene (6 bases). Looked up from germline, CDR1 is MDHEN and CDR2 is SYDVKM. V was clipped by 4 bases and J by 4 bases, with 14 bases between them. The CDR3 extends over 14 amino acids. The CDR3 loop is CASSSGTQRYEQYF. The CDR3 DNA reads TGTGCCAGCAGTTCCGGGACACAGAGGTACGAGCAGTACTTC.

This clonotype was recorded a few times. The V and J genes are TRBV5-1 and TRBJ1-2; D is undetermined. This CDR3 is 19 amino acids long. The germline V gene encodes CDR1 SGHRS and CDR2 YFSETQ. Trimming took off 0 bases at V and 5 bases at J, with 26 bases between the two ends. In DNA form, the CDR3 reads TGCGCCAGCAGCTTGGGCAGTCCCGTTGGGCATCCGCAAGATTATGGCTACACCTTC. Translated: CASSLGSPVGHPQDYGYTF.

The chain couples TRBV28 to TRBJ2-5; D is perhaps TRBD1 or TRBD2 (5 bases each). The CDR3 is 16 amino acids. CDR1 is MDHEN and CDR2 is SYDVKM in the germline V gene. Trimming pared 2 bases from V and 2 bases from J, leaving 15 bases between. The CDR3 region has the DNA TGTGCCAGCAGTTTAATGGGGGACGGAACACAAGAGACCCAGTACTTC. Encoded protein: CASSLMGDGTQETQYF. Full variable domain (remainder filled in from reference TRBV28 and TRBJ2-5): DVKVTQSSRYLVKRTGEKVFLECVQDMDHENMFWYRQDPGLGLRLIYFSYDVKMKEKGDIPEGYSVSREKKERFSLILESASTNQTSMYLCASSLMGDGTQETQYFGPGTRLLVL.

The chain combines TRBV5-4 with TRBJ2-5; the match to TRBD2 covers 8 bases. The CDR3 has 13 residues. Trimming at V came to 1 base and at J to 11 bases, leaving 7 bases not matched to a gene. From germline, CDR1 is SGHNT and CDR2 YYREEE (reference sequence). DNA of the CDR3: TGTGCCAGCAGCTTGACTAGCGGAGAGAGACAGTACTTC. It encodes CASSLTSGERQYF.

This clonotype was seen repeatedly, ten times or more. The chain combines TRBV27 with TRBJ2-5; D may be TRBD2 (6 bases). Germline V lookup: CDR1 MNHEY, CDR2 SMNVEV (reference sequence). V lost 6 bases and J lost 2, with 13 bases in between. The CDR3 is made up of 14 amino acids. CDR3 in amino acids: CASSILSGQETQYF. Here the CDR3 DNA reads TGTGCCAGCAGCATTCTTAGCGGACAAGAGACCCAGTACTTC.

The sample holds many counts of this clonotype. The rearrangement uses TRBV7-2 and TRBJ1-2; 8 bases fit TRBD1. J was trimmed by 5 bases and V by 4 bases; bases with no gene match: 6. This CDR3 spans 14 amino acids. CDR1 SGHTA and CDR2 FQGNSA come from the germline V gene. The CDR3 loop is CASSSSGGSYGYTF. In DNA form, the CDR3 reads TGTGCCAGCAGCTCCTCAGGGGGCAGTTATGGCTACACCTTC.

The chain has TRBV11-2 and TRBJ2-1; 7 bases align to TRBD2. V lost 8 bases, J lost 8 bases, and 9 bases stayed unmatched. The CDR3 is 13 amino acids. In germline, CDR1 is SGHAT, CDR2 FQNNGV. Written as DNA, the CDR3 is TGTGCCAGCTCCCCCCCAGCGGGATATGAGCAGTTCTTC. This codes for CASSPPAGYEQFF. The full variable domain, rest sourced from reference TRBV11-2 and TRBJ2-1, is EAGVAQSPRYKIIEKRQSVAFWCNPISGHATLYWYQQILGQGPKLLIQFQNNGVVDDSQLPKDRFSAERLKGVDSTLKIQPAKLEDSAVYLCASSPPAGYEQFFGPGTRLTVL.

In this sample, this clonotype turned up a few times. The genes are TRBV5-1 and TRBJ2-3, with a tentative D call TRBD1 (5 bases). Per the germline V gene, CDR1 is SGHRS and CDR2 is YFSETQ. The V end lost 2 bases, the J end lost 0 bases, and 10 bases lay between the germline ends. This CDR3 comprises 15 residues. The CDR3 sequence: CASSFSGQSTDTQYF. DNA of the CDR3: TGCGCCAGCAGCTTTTCAGGGCAAAGCACAGATACGCAGTATTTT.

To note about this clonotype: It may be a read error: a sequence one base away is much more abundant. The CDR3 DNA reads as TGTGCCAGCAGCCATGACCCGAGGGGGACATACTATGGCTACACCTTC. Protein product: CASSHDPRGTYYGYTF. V usage is TRBV3-1 and J usage is TRBJ1-2; D is possibly TRBD1 (6 bases). Germline CDR1 LGHDT, CDR2 YNNKEL (reference sequence). This CDR3 has 16 residues. Deletions cut 3 bases from V and 3 bases from J, with 17 bases between.

There are many counts of this clonotype. This sequence joins TRBV3-1 and TRBJ2-7; D might be TRBD1 (6 bases). The V and J ends lost 0 bases and 3 bases respectively, with 12 bases between them. The germline V gene has CDR1 LGHDT and CDR2 YNNKEL (reference sequence). This CDR3 spans 15 amino acids. The CDR3 sequence: CASSQETGWVYEQYF. CDR3 nucleotide sequence: TGTGCCAGCAGCCAAGAGACAGGCTGGGTCTACGAGCAGTACTTC.

This clonotype was seen more than once but under ten times. DNA for the CDR3: TGCGCCAGCAGCTTGGCGACACCGCGGTACTCACCCCTCCACTTT. Translating gives CASSLATPRYSPLHF. The chain couples TRBV5-1 to TRBJ1-6; D uncertain. This CDR3 contains 15 residues. Trimming shortened V by 0 bases and J by 10 bases, and 14 bases separated the two germline ends. CDR1 and CDR2 (germline): SGHRS, YFSETQ.

This clonotype was detected a few times. V and J are TRBV20-1 and TRBJ1-1; D is perhaps TRBD1 (6 bases). V lost 2 bases and J lost 1, with 17 bases in between. Germline V lookup: CDR1 DFQATT, CDR2 SNEGSKA (reference sequence). This CDR3 is 16 amino acids long. The CDR3 is CSARSRGELRNTEAFF. The CDR3 nucleotides read TGCAGTGCTAGATCTAGGGGGGAACTGAGGAACACTGAAGCTTTCTTT.